The clone carrying this T cell receptor beta chain has only one observation. This sample is part of a study of blood T cell repertoires in COVID-19. Study details: Italy, Spain and the United States were the sources of the convalescent and acute COVID-19 samples. T cells, B-cell-depleted T cells, or PBMCs supplied cDNA or gDNA.

This CDR3 contains 15 residues. V shed 6 bases and J 4 bases; nucleotides not matched to a gene: 8. Germline loops: CDR1 MNHEY, CDR2 SVGAGI. Original analysis: Scientists estimated how many nucleated cells there were by amplifying reference gene primers. Data came from immunoSEQ multiplex PCR; TCRdb stores just in-frame clones and leaves some out. That table supplies the V and J calls and clone size; D and trimming were determined from the DNA. The table lists fewer than 300,000 clones, 85% to 90% of them singletons, with around 0.8% in the top ten. This chain connects TRBV6-5 to TRBJ2-2; 7 bases align to TRBD1. This receptor was identified in a man younger than 40 with acute or convalescent COVID-19. The material sequenced was peripheral blood. The CDR3 spells CASRQTGTVTGELFF. The CDR3 DNA reads as TGTGCCAGCAGACAAACCGGGACAGTCACCGGGGAGCTGTTTTTT.